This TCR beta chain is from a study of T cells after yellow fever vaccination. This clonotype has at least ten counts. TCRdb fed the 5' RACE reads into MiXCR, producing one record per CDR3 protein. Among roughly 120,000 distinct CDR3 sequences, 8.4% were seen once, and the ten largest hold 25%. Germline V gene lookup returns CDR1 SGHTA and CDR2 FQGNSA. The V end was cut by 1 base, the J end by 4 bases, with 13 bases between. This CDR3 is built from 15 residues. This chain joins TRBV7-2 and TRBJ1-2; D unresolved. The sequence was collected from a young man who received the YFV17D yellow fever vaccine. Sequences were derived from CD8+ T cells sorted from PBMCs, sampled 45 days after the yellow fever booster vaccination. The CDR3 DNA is TGTGCCAGCAGCTTAGAGGTCGACGGATCCTATGGCTACACCTTC. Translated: CASSLEVDGSYGYTF. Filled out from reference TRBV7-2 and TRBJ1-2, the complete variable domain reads GAGVSQSPSNKVTEKGKDVELRCDPISGHTALYWYRQSLGQGLEFLIYFQGNSAPDKSGLPSDRFSAERTGGSVSTLTIQRTQQEDSAVYLCASSLEVDGSYGYTFGSGTRLTVV.